Shown below are 21 T cell receptor beta chains from a single sample sequenced in a study of shared clonotypes between healthy human individuals. TCRdb keeps only in-frame clones here, not all; method: immunoSEQ multiplex PCR. Of 2,500,000 or so clones in the sample, 85% to 95% were seen once. Sequencing was done on a sample of naive CD4+ T cells from PBMCs. Described subset: CD45RA+ positively selected. Receptors originate from a man aged 18 to 30 in good health. Some clones in this sample may be carry-over from other donors' samples.

The V call is TRBV19, the J call TRBJ2-3, with D possibly TRBD1 on 5 matching bases. The germline gives CDR1 LNHDA, CDR2 SQIVND (reference sequence). V lost 10 bases and J 2 bases, leaving 19 bases between the germline ends. This CDR3 is 15 amino acids long. The CDR3 sequence: CATLDSGKDTDTQYF. CDR3 sequence (DNA): TGTGCCACCCTAGATTCAGGGAAAGACACAGATACGCAGTATTTT. The full variable domain, rest sourced from reference TRBV19 and TRBJ2-3, is DGGITQSPKYLFRKEGQNVTLSCEQNLNHDAMYWYRQDPGQGLRLIYYSQIVNDFQKGDIAEGYSVSREKKESFPLTVTSAQKNPTAFYLCATLDSGKDTDTQYFGPGTRLTVL.

The chain is built from TRBV5-1 and TRBJ2-6; the D gene is possibly TRBD1 (5 bases). V was trimmed by 0 bases and J by 2 bases, leaving 12 bases between them. The CDR3 runs 17 residues. Germline CDR1 SGHRS, CDR2 YFSETQ. In DNA, the CDR3 is TGCGCCAGCAGCTTGGTAGTTTCAGGGACTGGGGCCAACGTCCTGACTTTC. Protein product: CASSLVVSGTGANVLTF.

This clone was seen only once. The V gene is TRBV7-2, the J gene TRBJ1-2; no firm D call. CDR3 size: 14 residues. V lost 5 bases and J lost 2, with 12 bases in between. CDR1 SGHTA and CDR2 FQGNSA come from the germline V gene. The CDR3 loop is CASSPEGGNYGYTF. The CDR3 DNA sequence: TGTGCCAGCAGCCCAGAGGGAGGGAACTATGGCTACACCTTC.

The chain links TRBV7-2 to TRBJ1-3, with a weak D call TRBD1 (5 bases). Germline loops: CDR1 SGHTA, CDR2 FQGNSA. There are 18 residues in the CDR3. Between the trimmed V and J ends, which lost 1 base and 6 bases, there was a span of 22 bases. CDR3 sequence: CASSLERAWGGRLNTIYF. The DNA for the CDR3 is TGTGCCAGCAGCTTAGAGCGGGCGTGGGGGGGTAGGCTAAACACCATATATTTT.

The V gene is TRBV5-1, the J gene TRBJ2-3; D is undetermined. Between the trimmed V and J ends, which lost 0 bases and 0 bases, there was a span of 8 bases. Germline values: CDR1 SGHRS, CDR2 YFSETQ. The CDR3 sequence is 15 residues long. The CDR3 loop is CASSLALGSTDTQYF. The CDR3 DNA reads as TGCGCCAGCAGCTTGGCCCTCGGAAGCACAGATACGCAGTATTTT.

V is TRBV2 and J is TRBJ2-7; 10 nucleotides agree with TRBD1. The CDR3 consists of 13 residues. J lost 5 bases, V lost 5 bases, and 3 bases had no gene match. Germline CDR1 and CDR2: SNHLY and FYNNEI. The CDR3 sequence is CASSTGTGDEQYF. CDR3 DNA: TGTGCCAGCAGTACCGGGACAGGGGACGAGCAGTACTTC.

This clone was recorded only once. V is TRBV30 and J is TRBJ2-7; D is undetermined. The CDR3 is 11 amino acids. Germline V gives CDR1 GTSNPN, CDR2 SVGIG (reference sequence). Trimming pared 2 bases from V and 4 bases from J, leaving 6 bases between. The CDR3 nucleotides are TGTGCCTGGAGTTTTGGATACGAGCAGTACTTC. Protein sequence: CAWSFGYEQYF.

Remarks on this clone: The sample contains more than one DNA sequence encoding this CDR3. This sequence joins TRBV27 and TRBJ2-3; 7 bases align to TRBD1. The CDR3 runs to 16 residues. J lost 0 bases, V lost 3 bases, and 6 bases had no gene match. CDR1 MNHEY and CDR2 SMNVEV come from the germline V gene (reference sequence). This chain's CDR3 is CASSFRDRASTDTQYF. CDR3 bases: TGTGCCAGCAGTTTTCGAGACAGGGCCAGCACAGATACGCAGTATTTT.

This chain links TRBV5-1 with TRBJ2-2, with no clear D. Germline CDR1 and CDR2: SGHRS and YFSETQ. V was pared by 3 bases and J by 3 bases, with 15 bases between. CDR3 length: 16 residues. The CDR3 reads CASSWTSGQDTGELFF. CDR3 bases: TGCGCCAGCAGCTGGACCTCGGGCCAAGACACCGGGGAGCTGTTTTTT.

Points on this clone: Other DNA sequences of this sample code for an identical CDR3. This rearrangement joins TRBV5-1 to TRBJ2-7; 10 bases line up with TRBD1. CDR3 length: 15 amino acids. The V and J ends lost 0 bases and 3 bases, in that order; junction bases with no gene match: 3. Germline CDR1 and CDR2: SGHRS and YFSETQ. The CDR3 DNA is TGCGCCAGCAGCTTGGGCGGGACAGGGGACTACGAGCAGTACTTC. The encoded protein is CASSLGGTGDYEQYF.

The J gene is TRBJ1-1, the V gene TRBV7-9; D is unresolved. This CDR3 region has 13 residues. Germline V gene data show CDR1 as SEHNR and CDR2 as FQNEAQ (reference sequence). V lost 5 bases, J lost 5 bases, and 12 bases lay in between. The CDR3 DNA follows: TGTGCCAGCAGCATCCAAGGCCCGACTGAAGCTTTCTTT. This codes for CASSIQGPTEAFF.

The chain combines TRBV10-3 with TRBJ1-2, with 10 bases matching TRBD1. The CDR3 runs to 14 residues. V was pared by 2 bases and J by 8 bases, with 5 bases of the junction left unmatched. Germline V lookup: CDR1 ENHRY, CDR2 SYGVKD. As DNA, the CDR3 is TGTGCCATCAGTGAGGGGACAGGGGCGTTGGGCTACACCTTC. Its protein is CAISEGTGALGYTF.

The chain has TRBV5-4 and TRBJ1-1, with TRBD1 identical over 10 bases. This CDR3 is built from 15 residues. Germline assignment: CDR1 SGHNT and CDR2 YYREEE (reference sequence). With V trimmed by 3 bases and J by 2 bases, 4 bases remained unmatched. Here the CDR3 DNA reads TGTGCCAGCAGCTGGACGACAGGGGGCAACACTGAAGCTTTCTTT. Encoded protein: CASSWTTGGNTEAFF.

V gene TRBV27 combines with J gene TRBJ1-1; TRBD1 matches 7 bases. CDR1 and CDR2 (germline): MNHEY, SMNVEV (reference sequence). The CDR3 has 14 residues. The V and J ends lost 8 bases and 1 base, in that order; junction bases with no gene match: 7. The CDR3 here is CASAEGTANTEAFF. The CDR3 DNA reads as TGTGCCAGCGCAGAGGGGACAGCGAACACTGAAGCTTTCTTT.

The rearrangement joins TRBV6-1 to TRBJ2-3, with D perhaps matching TRBD2 (6 bases). Looked up from germline, CDR1 is MNHNS and CDR2 is SASEGT. Between the trimmed V and J ends, which lost 0 bases and 3 bases, there was a span of 13 bases. The CDR3 extends over 16 amino acids. The CDR3 region is CASSEAKLAGTDTQYF. The CDR3 DNA follows: TGTGCCAGCAGTGAAGCCAAACTAGCAGGAACAGATACGCAGTATTTT.

The rearrangement links TRBV5-1 to TRBJ1-1; D perhaps matches TRBD1 (6 bases). Germline CDR1 and CDR2: SGHRS and YFSETQ. The CDR3 contains 14 residues. The V and J ends lost 3 bases and 4 bases respectively, with 13 bases between them. The CDR3 coding sequence is TGCGCCAGCAGCTCACAGGGTGGGGTCACTGAAGCTTTCTTT. Protein product: CASSSQGGVTEAFF.

The gene calls are TRBV9 and TRBJ2-7; no clear D gene. The CDR3 length is 14 residues. Trimming took off 4 bases at V and 0 bases at J, with 11 bases between the two ends. Per germline, CDR1 SGDLS and CDR2 YYNGEE. CDR3 in DNA: TGTGCCAGCAGCCAACAGCCTAGCTCCTACGAGCAGTACTTC. Protein product: CASSQQPSSYEQYF.

The rearrangement links TRBV4-2 to TRBJ2-7; perhaps D is TRBD1 or TRBD2 (6 bases each). The ends were cut back, 0 bases at V and 4 bases at J, with 16 bases in the middle. The germline V gene has CDR1 LGHNA and CDR2 YNFKEQ. The CDR3 length is 16 residues. The chain's CDR3 is CASSQDQNGGLYEQYF. DNA of the CDR3: TGTGCCAGCAGCCAAGATCAGAACGGGGGCTTATACGAGCAGTACTTC.

The gene calls are TRBV19 and TRBJ1-2, with D hard to call. Trimming cost V 6 bases and J 8 bases, with 16 bases left between them. Germline V gene data show CDR1 as LNHDA and CDR2 as SQIVND (reference sequence). This CDR3 region has 13 residues. In DNA form, the CDR3 reads TGTGCCAGTAGAGCTCGGTCGGGTTCGGGCTACACCTTC. Translating it yields CASRARSGSGYTF.

The chain is built from TRBV10-3 and TRBJ2-5; maybe TRBD2 (7 bases). CDR1 is ENHRY and CDR2 is SYGVKD in the germline V gene. The V end was cut by 6 bases, the J end by 0 bases, with 14 bases between. There are 15 residues in the CDR3. CDR3 sequence reads: CAIRRGEGYQETQYF. The CDR3, as DNA: TGTGCCATCAGGAGGGGGGAGGGGTACCAAGAGACCCAGTACTTC.

V is TRBV28 and J is TRBJ1-2, with D perhaps TRBD1 (5 bases). V lost 6 bases and J lost 4, with 15 bases in between. The CDR3 is 14 amino acids. Germline assignment: CDR1 MDHEN and CDR2 SYDVKM. Written as DNA, the CDR3 is TGTGCCAGCAGAACTCCCAGGGCGGCCTATGGCTACACCTTC. Translation: CASRTPRAAYGYTF.